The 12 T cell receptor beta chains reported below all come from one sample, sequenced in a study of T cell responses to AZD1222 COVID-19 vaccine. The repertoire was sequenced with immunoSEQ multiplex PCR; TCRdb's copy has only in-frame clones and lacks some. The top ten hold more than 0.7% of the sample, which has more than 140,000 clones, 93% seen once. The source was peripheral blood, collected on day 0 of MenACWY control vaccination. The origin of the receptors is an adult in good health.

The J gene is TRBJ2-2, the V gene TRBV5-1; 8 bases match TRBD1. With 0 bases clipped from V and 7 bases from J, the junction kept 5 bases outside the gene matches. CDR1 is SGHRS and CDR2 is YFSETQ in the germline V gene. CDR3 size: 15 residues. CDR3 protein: CASSLGSGGIGELFF. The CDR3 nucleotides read TGCGCCAGCAGCTTGGGTTCAGGGGGCATCGGGGAGCTGTTTTTT.

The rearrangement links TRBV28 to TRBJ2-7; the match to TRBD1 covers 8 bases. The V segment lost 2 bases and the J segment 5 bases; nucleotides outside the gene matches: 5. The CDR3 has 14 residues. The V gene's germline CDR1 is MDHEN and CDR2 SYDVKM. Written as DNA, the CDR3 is TGTGCCAGCAGTTTAAGACAGGGGAGGAACGAGCAGTACTTC. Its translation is CASSLRQGRNEQYF. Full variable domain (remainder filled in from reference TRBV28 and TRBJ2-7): DVKVTQSSRYLVKRTGEKVFLECVQDMDHENMFWYRQDPGLGLRLIYFSYDVKMKEKGDIPEGYSVSREKKERFSLILESASTNQTSMYLCASSLRQGRNEQYFGPGTRLTVT.

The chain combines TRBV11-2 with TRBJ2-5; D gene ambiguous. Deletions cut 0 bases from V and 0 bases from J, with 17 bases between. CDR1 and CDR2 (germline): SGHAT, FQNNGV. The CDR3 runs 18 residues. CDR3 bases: TGTGCCAGCAGCTTAGAAGGGCCAGCAACCTTGTACCAAGAGACCCAGTACTTC. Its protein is CASSLEGPATLYQETQYF.

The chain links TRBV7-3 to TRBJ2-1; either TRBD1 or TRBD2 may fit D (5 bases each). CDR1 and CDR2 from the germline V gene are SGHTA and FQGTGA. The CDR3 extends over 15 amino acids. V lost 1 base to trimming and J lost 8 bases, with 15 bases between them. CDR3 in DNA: TGTGCCAGCAGCTTAAGGGACGAGGGTTTTCATGAGCAGTTCTTC. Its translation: CASSLRDEGFHEQFF.

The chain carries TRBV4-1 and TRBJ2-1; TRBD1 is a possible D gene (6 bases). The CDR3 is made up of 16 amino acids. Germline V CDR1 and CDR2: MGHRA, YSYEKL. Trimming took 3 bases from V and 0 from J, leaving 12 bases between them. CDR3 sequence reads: CASSHIGQSSYNEQFF. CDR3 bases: TGCGCCAGCAGCCATATAGGACAGAGCTCCTACAATGAGCAGTTCTTC.

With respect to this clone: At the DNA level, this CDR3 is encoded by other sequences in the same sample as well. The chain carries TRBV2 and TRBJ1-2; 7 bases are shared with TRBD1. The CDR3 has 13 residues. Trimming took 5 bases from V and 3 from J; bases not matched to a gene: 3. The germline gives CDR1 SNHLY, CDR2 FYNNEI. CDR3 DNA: TGTGCCAGCAGTCAAGGACAGGACTATGGCTACACCTTC. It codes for CASSQGQDYGYTF.

This CDR3 reads CASSYSGESRYEQYF. Here the CDR3 DNA reads TGTGCCAGCAGTTACTCGGGGGAATCGAGGTACGAGCAGTACTTC. V gene TRBV6-5 combines with J gene TRBJ2-7, with D perhaps matching TRBD1 or TRBD2 (5 bases each). Trimming stripped 0 bases from V and 4 bases from J, with 13 bases between. The CDR3 runs 15 residues. Germline lookup yields CDR1 MNHEY and CDR2 SVGAGI.

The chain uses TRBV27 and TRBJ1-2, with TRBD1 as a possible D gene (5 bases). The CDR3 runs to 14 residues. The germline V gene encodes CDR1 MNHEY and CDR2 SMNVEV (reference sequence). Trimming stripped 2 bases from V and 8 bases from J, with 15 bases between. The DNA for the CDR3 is TGTGCCAGCAGTTTAATTGGGGCAAGGGGCGGCTACACCTTC. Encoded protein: CASSLIGARGGYTF.

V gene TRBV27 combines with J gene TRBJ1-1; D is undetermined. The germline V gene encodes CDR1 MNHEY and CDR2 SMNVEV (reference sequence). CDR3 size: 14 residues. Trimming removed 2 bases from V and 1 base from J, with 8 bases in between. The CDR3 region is CASSLKAGNTEAFF. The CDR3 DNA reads TGTGCCAGCAGTTTAAAGGCGGGGAACACTGAAGCTTTCTTT.

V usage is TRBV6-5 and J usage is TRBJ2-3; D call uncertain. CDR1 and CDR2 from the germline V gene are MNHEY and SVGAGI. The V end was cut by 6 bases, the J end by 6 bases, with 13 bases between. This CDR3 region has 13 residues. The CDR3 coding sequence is TGTGCCAGCAGCTCGAACGTCCTCGATACGCAGTATTTT. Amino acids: CASSSNVLDTQYF.

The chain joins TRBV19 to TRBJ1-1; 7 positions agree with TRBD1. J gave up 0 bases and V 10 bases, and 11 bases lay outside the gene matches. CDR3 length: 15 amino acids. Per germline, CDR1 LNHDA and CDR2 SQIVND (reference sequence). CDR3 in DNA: TGTGCCACTACAGTGGGACAGATCATGAACACTGAAGCTTTCTTT. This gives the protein CATTVGQIMNTEAFF.

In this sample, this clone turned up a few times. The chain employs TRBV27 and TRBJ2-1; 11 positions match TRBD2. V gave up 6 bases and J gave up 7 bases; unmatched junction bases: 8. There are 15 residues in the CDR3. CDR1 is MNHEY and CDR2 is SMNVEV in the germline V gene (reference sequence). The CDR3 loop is CASSPPTSGVNEQFF. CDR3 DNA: TGTGCCAGCAGCCCTCCGACTAGCGGGGTTAATGAGCAGTTCTTC.